The rows below give T cell receptor beta chains drawn from one sample of a study of Graves' ophthalmopathy and Graves' hyperthyroidism. TCRdb redid the calling of the multiplex PCR reads with MiXCR, one entry per CDR3 protein. Among about 220,000 distinct CDR3 sequences listed, under 25% were seen once. Input material: peripheral blood. All receptors come from a woman aged 45-65 years with Graves' ophthalmopathy. Both conserved end residues are part of each CDR3. Fields, in order: clone size, J gene, V gene, D gene, CDR3 protein, CDR3 DNA. A D gene is named only where the DNA matches it firmly. Only some rows state a clone size, as once, few, many or a class for expanded clones.

few TRBJ1-1 TRBV4-2 NA CASSQVGGRGAEAFF TGTGCCAGCAGCCAAGTGGGAGGACGGGGCGCTGAAGCTTTCTTT
many TRBJ1-1 TRBV11-2 NA CASSLVHDSRNTEAFF TGTGCCAGCAGCTTAGTACACGATAGCCGAAACACTGAAGCTTTCTTT
many TRBJ2-4 TRBV28 NA CASSLTNIQYF TGTGCCAGCAGTTTGACCAACATTCAGTACTTC
many TRBJ2-6 TRBV19 NA CASRMGVARGAGANVLTF TGTGCCAGTAGAATGGGCGTCGCGAGGGGAGCTGGGGCCAACGTCCTGACTTTC
many TRBJ1-2 TRBV19 NA CAISPGGYYGYTF TGTGCCATATCTCCCGGCGGGTACTATGGCTACACCTTC
NA TRBJ2-5 TRBV29-1 NA CSVGPSVGETQYF TGCAGCGTTGGCCCTAGCGTGGGAGAGACCCAGTACTTC
many TRBJ2-7 TRBV7-9 TRBD1 CASSLRDRAYEQYF TGTGCCAGCAGCTTACGCGACAGGGCCTACGAGCAGTACTTC
many TRBJ2-5 TRBV2 NA CASSEGGMQETQYF TGTGCCAGCAGTGAGGGCGGTATGCAAGAGACCCAGTACTTC
NA TRBJ1-3 TRBV28 NA CASRHQGSGNTIYF TGTGCCAGCAGGCATCAGGGTTCGGGAAACACCATATATTTT
many TRBJ2-7 TRBV7-2 NA CASSPRASSYEQYF TGTGCCAGCAGCCCGCGGGCCAGTTCTTACGAGCAGTACTTC
NA TRBJ2-5 TRBV18 NA CASSPPELETQYF TGTGCCAGCTCACCGCCGGAGTTGGAGACCCAGTACTTC
NA TRBJ2-7 TRBV20-1 TRBD2 CSARDGTSGSREQYF TGCAGTGCTAGAGATGGAACTAGCGGGAGCCGCGAGCAGTACTTC
many TRBJ2-2 TRBV7-8 TRBD1 CASSLRTGPTGELFF TGTGCCAGCAGCTTAAGGACAGGGCCCACCGGGGAGCTGTTTTTT
many TRBJ1-2 TRBV12-3/TRBV12-4 TRBD1 CASSQGIGTGNYGYTF TGTGCCAGCAGTCAAGGAATAGGGACAGGCAACTATGGCTACACCTTC
many TRBJ1-3 TRBV5-1 NA CASSLGDRSGNTIYF TGCGCCAGCAGCTTGGGTGACAGGTCGGGAAACACCATATATTTT
many TRBJ2-5 TRBV5-1 TRBD2 CASSLGGSGSQETQYF TGCGCCAGCAGCTTGGGAGGTAGCGGGAGTCAAGAGACCCAGTACTTC
NA TRBJ2-4 TRBV19 NA CASRPDLGNVQYF TGTGCCAGTAGACCCGACTTAGGGAACGTTCAGTACTTC
many TRBJ1-2 TRBV12-3/TRBV12-4 NA CASSSTGRGYGYTF TGTGCCAGCAGTTCAACGGGACGAGGGTATGGCTACACCTTC
NA TRBJ1-5 TRBV6-2/TRBV6-3 NA CASSYGRAFSNQPQHF TGTGCCAGCAGTTACGGGAGGGCATTCAGCAATCAGCCCCAGCATTTT
many TRBJ1-1 TRBV24-1 NA CATSAIDGGWPEAFF TGTGCCACCAGTGCTATCGACGGGGGGTGGCCTGAAGCTTTCTTT
NA TRBJ2-7 TRBV27 TRBD2 CASSAAGLLGEQYF TGTGCCAGCAGTGCAGCGGGACTTTTGGGCGAGCAGTACTTC
many TRBJ1-5 TRBV30 NA CAWRAPGGSNQPQHF TGTGCCTGGAGGGCCCCGGGAGGTAGCAATCAGCCCCAGCATTTT
NA TRBJ2-5 TRBV15 NA CATSIVRDVMETQYF TGTGCCACCAGCATCGTCCGGGACGTAATGGAGACCCAGTACTTC
many TRBJ2-7 TRBV6-1 NA CASMLHEQYF TGTGCCAGCATGCTGCACGAGCAGTACTTC
NA TRBJ2-7 TRBV28 NA CASSLWGETYEQYF TGTGCCAGCAGTTTATGGGGAGAAACCTACGAGCAGTACTTC
NA TRBJ2-7 TRBV28 NA CASTDLRFEQYF TGTGCCAGCACCGACCTAAGGTTCGAGCAGTACTTC
many TRBJ1-6 TRBV6-5 TRBD1 CASRGGQGFESPLHF TGTGCCAGCAGGGGGGGACAGGGTTTTGAGTCACCCCTCCACTTT
many TRBJ1-1 TRBV6-1 TRBD1 CASSERTGLRAAFF TGTGCCAGCAGTGAAAGGACAGGGCTTCGGGCAGCTTTCTTT
NA TRBJ2-5 TRBV6-1 NA CASSVNSLHQETQYF TGTGCCAGCAGTGTGAACAGCCTCCACCAAGAGACCCAGTACTTC
many TRBJ2-2 TRBV13 NA CASSLGKNTGELFF TGTGCCAGCAGCTTAGGGAAAAACACCGGGGAGCTGTTTTTT
many TRBJ2-7 TRBV28 NA CASSQQGFRHEQYF TGTGCCAGCAGTCAACAGGGATTTCGCCACGAGCAGTACTTC
many TRBJ2-5 TRBV6-5 TRBD2 CASSLRTSLETQYF TGTGCCAGCAGTTTGAGGACTAGCCTGGAGACCCAGTACTTC
NA TRBJ1-2 TRBV12-3/TRBV12-4 NA CASSYGGDGYGYTF TGTGCCAGCAGTTATGGGGGGGACGGCTATGGCTACACCTTC
many TRBJ1-2 TRBV9 NA CASSVAGINYGYTF TGTGCCAGCAGCGTAGCCGGGATAAACTATGGCTACACCTTC
many TRBJ1-1 TRBV11-1 TRBD1 CASAGTGGGMNTEAFF TGTGCCAGCGCGGGGACAGGGGGAGGGATGAACACTGAAGCTTTCTTT
many TRBJ1-1 TRBV29-1 NA CSVEDGMRAFF TGCAGCGTTGAAGATGGGATGCGGGCTTTCTTT
many TRBJ1-1 TRBV6-1 NA CASKTRDETEAFF TGTGCCAGCAAAACACGGGATGAAACTGAAGCTTTCTTT
many TRBJ2-7 TRBV2 TRBD1 CASLRDRGTYEQYF TGTGCCAGCCTGAGGGACAGGGGGACCTACGAGCAGTACTTC
many TRBJ2-3 TRBV29-1 NA CSVEASQRGTQYF TGCAGCGTTGAAGCCAGTCAAAGGGGTACGCAGTATTTT
many TRBJ1-2 TRBV2 NA CASQAVGYTF TGTGCCAGCCAGGCCGTGGGCTACACCTTC
many TRBJ1-6 TRBV20-1 TRBD1 CSARDPDRGAYNSPLHF TGCAGTGCTAGAGATCCCGACAGGGGCGCCTATAATTCACCCCTCCACTTT
NA TRBJ2-3 TRBV11-2 TRBD1 CASSSSGTGNTDTQYF TGTGCCAGCAGCTCCTCCGGGACAGGTAACACAGATACGCAGTATTTT
NA TRBJ1-1 TRBV28 NA CASSFLTKGTEAFF TGTGCCAGCAGCTTCTTGACCAAGGGGACTGAAGCTTTCTTT
many TRBJ1-1 TRBV27 TRBD1 CASSAETGRSTEAFF TGTGCCAGCAGTGCCGAGACAGGGCGGAGCACTGAAGCTTTCTTT
many TRBJ2-1 TRBV12-3/TRBV12-4 NA CASSLLDHEQFF TGTGCCAGCAGTTTACTAGACCATGAGCAGTTCTTC
many TRBJ1-5 TRBV7-8 NA CASSPRGYDNQPQHF TGTGCCAGCAGCCCGCGGGGGTACGACAATCAGCCCCAGCATTTT
few TRBJ2-6 TRBV11-1 TRBD1 CASSLPGQGSSGANVLTF TGTGCCAGCAGCCTACCGGGACAGGGGTCCTCTGGGGCCAACGTCCTGACTTTC
many TRBJ2-2 TRBV7-8 TRBD2 CASSLVAGGPRELFF TGTGCCAGCAGCTTAGTAGCGGGAGGGCCTCGGGAGCTGTTTTTT